This T cell receptor (beta chain) is drawn from a study of blood T cell repertoires in COVID-19. As for the study in general: Samples of COVID-19 (acute and convalescent) were obtained from the United States, Italy and Spain. The cDNA or gDNA used as material had been derived from T cells, B-cell-depleted T cells, or PBMCs.

How the authors handled the data: The authors estimated nucleated cell counts from reference gene primer amplification. Clones were sequenced by immunoSEQ multiplex PCR, and TCRdb holds only the in-frame ones, with some missing. D and trimming come from the DNA, and the V and J calls and clone size come from that table. The sample lists around 180,000 clones; 85% to 90% were seen once. This clone was seen only once. The CDR3 is 13 residues long. Trimming stripped 2 bases from V and 2 bases from J, with 6 bases between. The source is a man between 65 and 80 years old with active or convalescent COVID-19. Source material: peripheral blood. The V call is TRBV12-3 or TRBV12-4, the J call TRBJ1-2; D gene unclear. CDR3 loop: CASSLIANYGYTF. The CDR3 nucleotides are TGTGCCAGCAGTTTAATAGCAAACTATGGCTACACCTTC.